This T cell receptor beta chain was found in a study of blood T cell repertoires in COVID-19. Study background: Sites across the United States, Italy and Spain contributed samples from acute and convalescent COVID-19. Nucleic acid was either cDNA or gDNA, and it came from T cells, B-cell-depleted T cells, or PBMCs.

Trimming pared 9 bases from V and 0 bases from J, leaving 9 bases between. The V gene's germline CDR1 is MNHNY and CDR2 SVGAGI (reference sequence). The CDR3 extends over 13 amino acids. In the original processing: Estimated nucleated cell counts came from reference gene primer amplification. Profiled with immunoSEQ multiplex PCR; TCRdb holds only in-frame clones, not every one. For V, J and clone size, that table is used; D and trimming come from the DNA. This repertoire shows approximately 210,000 clones, approximately 85% found once; its top ten account for roughly 5.3%. This chain uses TRBV6-6 with TRBJ1-3; tentative D call: TRBD1 (6 bases). This sequence was found in a woman aged 70-85 years with active or convalescent COVID-19. Sequenced input: peripheral blood. The CDR3 DNA reads as TGTGCCAGTAGGGGGAACTCTGGAAACACCATATATTTT. Translating it yields CASRGNSGNTIYF.